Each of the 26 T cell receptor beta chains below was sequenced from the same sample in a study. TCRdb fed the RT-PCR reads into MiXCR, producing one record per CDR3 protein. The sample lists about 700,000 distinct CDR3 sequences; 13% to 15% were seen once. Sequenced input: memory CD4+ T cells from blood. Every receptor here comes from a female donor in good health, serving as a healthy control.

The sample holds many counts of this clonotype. The CDR3 loop is CASSPTGSDTQYF. In DNA form, the CDR3 reads TGTGCCAGCAGCCCGACAGGGTCGGATACGCAGTATTTT. The chain couples TRBV7-3 to TRBJ2-3, with 7 bases that match TRBD1. From germline, CDR1 is SGHTA and CDR2 FQGTGA. Trimming cost V 5 bases and J 6 bases; bases outside gene matches: 5. The CDR3 spans 13 residues.

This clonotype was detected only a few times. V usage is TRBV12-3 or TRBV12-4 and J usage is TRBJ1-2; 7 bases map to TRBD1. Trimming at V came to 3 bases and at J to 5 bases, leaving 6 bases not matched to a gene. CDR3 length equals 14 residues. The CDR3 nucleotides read TGTGCCAGCAGTTTTCGGGACAGCCAATATGGCTACACCTTC. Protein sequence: CASSFRDSQYGYTF.

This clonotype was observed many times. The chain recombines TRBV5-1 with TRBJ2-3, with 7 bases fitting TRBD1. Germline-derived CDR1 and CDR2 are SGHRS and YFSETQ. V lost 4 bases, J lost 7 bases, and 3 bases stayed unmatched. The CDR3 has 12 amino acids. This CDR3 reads CASSTGQNTQYF. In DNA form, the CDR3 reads TGCGCCAGCAGCACGGGACAGAATACGCAGTATTTT.

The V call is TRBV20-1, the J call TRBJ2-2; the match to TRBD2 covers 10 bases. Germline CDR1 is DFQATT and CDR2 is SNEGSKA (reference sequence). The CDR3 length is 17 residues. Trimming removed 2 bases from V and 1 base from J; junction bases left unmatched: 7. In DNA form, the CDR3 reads TGCAGTGCTAGACCTCTAGCGGGAGTGTGGAACACCGGGGAGCTGTTTTTT. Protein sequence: CSARPLAGVWNTGELFF.

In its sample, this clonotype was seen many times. The CDR3 bases are TGCAGTGCTGGGGGGGCGTATAGCGGGAGAGGGGCAGATACGCAGTATTTT. Translating gives CSAGGAYSGRGADTQYF. The rearrangement uses TRBV20-1 and TRBJ2-3, with 9 nucleotides matching TRBD2. V trimming: 5 bases; J trimming: 4 bases; junction bases outside the gene matches: 16. Germline V lookup: CDR1 DFQATT, CDR2 SNEGSKA (reference sequence). The CDR3 length is 17 residues.

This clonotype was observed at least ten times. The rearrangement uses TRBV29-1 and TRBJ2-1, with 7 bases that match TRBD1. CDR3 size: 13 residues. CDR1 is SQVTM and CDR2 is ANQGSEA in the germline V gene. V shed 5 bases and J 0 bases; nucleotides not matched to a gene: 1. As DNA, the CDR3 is TGCAGCGTTCGGGACAGCTCCTACAATGAGCAGTTCTTC. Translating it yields CSVRDSSYNEQFF.

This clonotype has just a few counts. CDR3 sequence reads: CASRNIFRVHEQYF. CDR3 coding DNA: TGTGCCAGCAGAAATATATTCAGGGTGCACGAGCAGTACTTC. The V call is TRBV6-5, the J call TRBJ2-7; tentatively, D is TRBD1 (5 bases). The germline gives CDR1 MNHEY, CDR2 SVGAGI. The CDR3 consists of 14 residues. V lost 6 bases and J 5 bases, leaving 17 bases between the germline ends.

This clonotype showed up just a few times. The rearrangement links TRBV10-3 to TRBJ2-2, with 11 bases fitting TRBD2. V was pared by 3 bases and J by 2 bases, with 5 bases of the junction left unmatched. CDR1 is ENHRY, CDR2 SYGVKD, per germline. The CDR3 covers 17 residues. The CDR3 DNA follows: TGTGCCATCAGTGAACTAGCGGGAGTGATAAACACCGGGGAGCTGTTTTTT. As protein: CAISELAGVINTGELFF.

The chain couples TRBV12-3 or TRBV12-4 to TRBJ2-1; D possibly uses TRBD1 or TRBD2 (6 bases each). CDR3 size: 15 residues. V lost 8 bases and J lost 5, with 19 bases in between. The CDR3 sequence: CASLPGGRGDNEQFF. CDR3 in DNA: TGTGCCAGCCTCCCTGGGGGGCGCGGGGACAATGAGCAGTTCTTC.

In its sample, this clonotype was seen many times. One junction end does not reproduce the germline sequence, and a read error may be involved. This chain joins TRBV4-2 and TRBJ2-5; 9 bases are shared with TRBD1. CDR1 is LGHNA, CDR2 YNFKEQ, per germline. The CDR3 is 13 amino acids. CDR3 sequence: CASSQGPGQGVSF. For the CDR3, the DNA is TGTGCCAGCAGCCAAGGGCCGGGACAGGGAGTTTCCTTC.

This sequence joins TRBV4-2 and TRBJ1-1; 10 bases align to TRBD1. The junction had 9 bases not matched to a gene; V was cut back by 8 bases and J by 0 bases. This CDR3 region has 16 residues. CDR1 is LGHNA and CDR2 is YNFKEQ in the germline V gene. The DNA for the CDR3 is TGTGCCAGCGGGACGACAGGGGGCGGGATGAACACTGAAGCTTTCTTT. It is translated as CASGTTGGGMNTEAFF.

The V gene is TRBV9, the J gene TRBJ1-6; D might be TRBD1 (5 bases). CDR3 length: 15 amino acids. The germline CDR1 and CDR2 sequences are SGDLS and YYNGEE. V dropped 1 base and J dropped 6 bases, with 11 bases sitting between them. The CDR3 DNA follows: TGTGCCAGCAGCGTATCTGACAGCTTTAATTCACCCCTCCACTTT. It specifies CASSVSDSFNSPLHF. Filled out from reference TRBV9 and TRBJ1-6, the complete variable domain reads DSGVTQTPKHLITATGQRVTLRCSPRSGDLSVYWYQQSLDQGLQFLIQYYNGEERAKGNILERFSAQQFPDLHSELNLSSLELGDSALYFCASSVSDSFNSPLHFGNGTRLTVT.

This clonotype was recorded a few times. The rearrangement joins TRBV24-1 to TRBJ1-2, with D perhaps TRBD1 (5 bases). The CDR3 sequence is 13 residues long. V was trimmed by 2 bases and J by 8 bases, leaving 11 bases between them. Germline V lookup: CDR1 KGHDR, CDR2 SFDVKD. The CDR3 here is CATSDSDMGGYTF. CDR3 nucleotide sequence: TGTGCCACCAGTGATTCGGACATGGGGGGCTACACCTTC.

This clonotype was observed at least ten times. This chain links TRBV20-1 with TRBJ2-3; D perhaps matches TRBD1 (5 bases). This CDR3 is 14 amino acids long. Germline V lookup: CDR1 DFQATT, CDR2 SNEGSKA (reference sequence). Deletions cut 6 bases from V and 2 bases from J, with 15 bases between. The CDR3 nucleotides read TGCAGTGCACACCCCGCAGGGTTCACAGATACGCAGTATTTT. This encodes CSAHPAGFTDTQYF.

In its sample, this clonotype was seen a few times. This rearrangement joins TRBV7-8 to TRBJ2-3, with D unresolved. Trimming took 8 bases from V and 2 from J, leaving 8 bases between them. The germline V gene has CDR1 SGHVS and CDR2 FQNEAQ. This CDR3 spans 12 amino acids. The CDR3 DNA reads TGTGCCAGCCTCGGATCCACAGATACGCAGTATTTT. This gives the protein CASLGSTDTQYF.

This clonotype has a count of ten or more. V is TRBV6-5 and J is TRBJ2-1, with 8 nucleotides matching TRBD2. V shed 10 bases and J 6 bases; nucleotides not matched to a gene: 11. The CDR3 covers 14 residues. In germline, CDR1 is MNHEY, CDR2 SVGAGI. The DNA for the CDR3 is TGTGCCACCAAACCGGGACTAGTTATCAATGAGCAGTTCTTC. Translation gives CATKPGLVINEQFF.

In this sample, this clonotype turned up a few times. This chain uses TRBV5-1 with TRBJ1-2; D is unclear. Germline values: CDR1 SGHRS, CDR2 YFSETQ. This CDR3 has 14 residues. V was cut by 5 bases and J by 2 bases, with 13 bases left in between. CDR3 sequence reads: CASSLSDGNYGYTF. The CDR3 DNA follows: TGCGCCAGCAGTCTTTCTGACGGAAACTATGGCTACACCTTC.

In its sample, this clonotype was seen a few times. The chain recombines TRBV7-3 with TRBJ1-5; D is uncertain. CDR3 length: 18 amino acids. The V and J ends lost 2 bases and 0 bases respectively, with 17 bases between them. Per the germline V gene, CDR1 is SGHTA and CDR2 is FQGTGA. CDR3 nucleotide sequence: TGTGCCAGCAGCTTAGAGGCAGGCCGAACAAATAGCAATCAGCCCCAGCATTTT. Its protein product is CASSLEAGRTNSNQPQHF. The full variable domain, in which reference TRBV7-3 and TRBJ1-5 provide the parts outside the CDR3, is GAGVSQTPSNKVTEKGKYVELRCDPISGHTALYWYRQSLGQGPEFLIYFQGTGAADDSGLPNDRFFAVRPEGSVSTLKIQRTERGDSAVYLCASSLEAGRTNSNQPQHFGDGTRLSIL.

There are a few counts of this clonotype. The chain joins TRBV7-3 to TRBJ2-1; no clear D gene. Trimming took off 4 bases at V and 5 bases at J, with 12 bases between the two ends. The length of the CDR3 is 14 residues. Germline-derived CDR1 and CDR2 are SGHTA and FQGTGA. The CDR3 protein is CASSYGWQNNEQFF. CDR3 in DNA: TGTGCCAGCAGCTACGGGTGGCAAAACAATGAGCAGTTCTTC. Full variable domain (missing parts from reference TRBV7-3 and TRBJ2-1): GAGVSQTPSNKVTEKGKYVELRCDPISGHTALYWYRQSLGQGPEFLIYFQGTGAADDSGLPNDRFFAVRPEGSVSTLKIQRTERGDSAVYLCASSYGWQNNEQFFGPGTRLTVL.

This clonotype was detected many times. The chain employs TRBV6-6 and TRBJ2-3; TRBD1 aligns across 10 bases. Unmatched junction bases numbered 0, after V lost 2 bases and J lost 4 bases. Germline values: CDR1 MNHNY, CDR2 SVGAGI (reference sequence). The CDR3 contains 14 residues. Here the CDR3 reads CASSYGTGADTQYF. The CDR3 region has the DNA TGTGCCAGCAGTTACGGGACAGGGGCAGATACGCAGTATTTT.

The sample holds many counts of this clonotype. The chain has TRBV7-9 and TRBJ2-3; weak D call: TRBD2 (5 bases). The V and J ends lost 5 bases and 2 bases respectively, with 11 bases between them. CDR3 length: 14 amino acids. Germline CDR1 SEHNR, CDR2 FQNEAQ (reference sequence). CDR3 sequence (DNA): TGTGCCAGCAGCCTCACTAGTCCCACAGATACGCAGTATTTT. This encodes CASSLTSPTDTQYF.

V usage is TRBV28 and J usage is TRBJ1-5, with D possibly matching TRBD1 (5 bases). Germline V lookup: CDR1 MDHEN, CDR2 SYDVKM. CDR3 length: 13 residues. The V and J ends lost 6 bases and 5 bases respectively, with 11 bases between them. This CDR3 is CASRRQLDQPQHF. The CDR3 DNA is TGTGCCAGCAGGAGACAGCTAGATCAGCCCCAGCATTTT.

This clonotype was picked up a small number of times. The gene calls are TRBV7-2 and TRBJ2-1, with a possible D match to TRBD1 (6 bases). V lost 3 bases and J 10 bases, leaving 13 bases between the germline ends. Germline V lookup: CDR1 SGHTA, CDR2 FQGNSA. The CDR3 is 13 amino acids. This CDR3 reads CASSLRAGDEQFF. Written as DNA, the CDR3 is TGTGCCAGCAGCTTGAGGGCAGGGGACGAGCAGTTCTTC.

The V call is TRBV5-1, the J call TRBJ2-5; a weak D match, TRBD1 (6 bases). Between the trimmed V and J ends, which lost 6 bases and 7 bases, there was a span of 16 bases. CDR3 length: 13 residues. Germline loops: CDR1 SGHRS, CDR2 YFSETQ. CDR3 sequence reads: CASKEQGRGTQYF. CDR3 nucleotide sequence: TGCGCCAGCAAGGAACAGGGTCGTGGGACCCAGTACTTC.

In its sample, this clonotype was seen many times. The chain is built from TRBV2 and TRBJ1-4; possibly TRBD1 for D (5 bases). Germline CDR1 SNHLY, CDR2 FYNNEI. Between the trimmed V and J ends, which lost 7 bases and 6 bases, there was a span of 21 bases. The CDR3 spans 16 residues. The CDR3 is CASTSKGAGGYEKLFF. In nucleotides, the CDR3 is TGTGCCAGCACTTCAAAAGGGGCAGGAGGCTATGAAAAACTGTTTTTT.

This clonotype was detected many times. The CDR3 loop reads CASSYRTGGKAFF. The CDR3 DNA reads TGTGCCAGCAGTTACCGAACAGGAGGAAAAGCTTTCTTT. J is TRBJ1-1 and V is TRBV6-5; weak D call: TRBD1 (5 bases). Germline V CDR1 and CDR2: MNHEY, SVGAGI. The length of the CDR3 is 13 residues. Trimming removed 2 bases from V and 9 bases from J, with 13 bases in between.